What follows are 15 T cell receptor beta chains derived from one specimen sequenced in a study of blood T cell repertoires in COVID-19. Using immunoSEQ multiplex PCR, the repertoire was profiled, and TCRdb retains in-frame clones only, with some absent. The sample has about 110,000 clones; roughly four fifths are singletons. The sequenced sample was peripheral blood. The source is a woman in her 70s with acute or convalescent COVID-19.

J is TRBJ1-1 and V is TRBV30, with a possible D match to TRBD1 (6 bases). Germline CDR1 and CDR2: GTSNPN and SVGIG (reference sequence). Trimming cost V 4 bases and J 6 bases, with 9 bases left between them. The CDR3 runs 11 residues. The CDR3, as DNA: TGTGCCTGGAAACAGGGTTCTGAAGCTTTCTTT. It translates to CAWKQGSEAFF.

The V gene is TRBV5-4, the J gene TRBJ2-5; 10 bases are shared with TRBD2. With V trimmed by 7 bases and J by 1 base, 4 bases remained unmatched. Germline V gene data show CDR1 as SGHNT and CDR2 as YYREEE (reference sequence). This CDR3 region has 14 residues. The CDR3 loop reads CASSVAGGQETQYF. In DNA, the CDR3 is TGTGCCAGCTCCGTAGCGGGAGGCCAAGAGACCCAGTACTTC.

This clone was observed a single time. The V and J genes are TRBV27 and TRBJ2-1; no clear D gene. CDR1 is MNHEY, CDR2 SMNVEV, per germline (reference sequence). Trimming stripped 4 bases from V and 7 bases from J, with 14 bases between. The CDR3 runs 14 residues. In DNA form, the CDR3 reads TGTGCCAGCAGTTCCCGATCTCAGGCGAATGAGCAGTTCTTC. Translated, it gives CASSSRSQANEQFF.

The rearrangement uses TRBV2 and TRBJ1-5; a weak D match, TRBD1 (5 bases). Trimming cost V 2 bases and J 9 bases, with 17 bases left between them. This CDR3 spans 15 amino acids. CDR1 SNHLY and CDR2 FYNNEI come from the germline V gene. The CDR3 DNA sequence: TGTGCCAGCAGTGAACTCTCGACGTGGGGGGGGCCCCAGCATTTT. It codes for CASSELSTWGGPQHF. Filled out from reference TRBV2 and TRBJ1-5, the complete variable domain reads EPEVTQTPSHQVTQMGQEVILRCVPISNHLYFYWYRQILGQKVEFLVSFYNNEISEKSEIFDDQFSVERPDGSNFTLKIRSTKLEDSAMYFCASSELSTWGGPQHFGDGTRLSIL.

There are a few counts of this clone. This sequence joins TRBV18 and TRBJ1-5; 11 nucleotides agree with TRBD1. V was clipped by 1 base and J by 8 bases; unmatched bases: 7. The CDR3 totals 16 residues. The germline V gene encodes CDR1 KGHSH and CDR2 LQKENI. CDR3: CASSPRWDRGAEPQHF. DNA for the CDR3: TGTGCCAGCTCACCACGATGGGACAGGGGGGCCGAGCCCCAGCATTTT.

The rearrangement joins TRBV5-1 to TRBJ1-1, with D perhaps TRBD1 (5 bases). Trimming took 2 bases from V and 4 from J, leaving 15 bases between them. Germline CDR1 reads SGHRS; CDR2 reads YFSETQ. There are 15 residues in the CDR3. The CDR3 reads CASSFPGGEGTEAFF. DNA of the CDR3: TGCGCCAGCAGCTTCCCGGGAGGGGAGGGCACTGAAGCTTTCTTT.

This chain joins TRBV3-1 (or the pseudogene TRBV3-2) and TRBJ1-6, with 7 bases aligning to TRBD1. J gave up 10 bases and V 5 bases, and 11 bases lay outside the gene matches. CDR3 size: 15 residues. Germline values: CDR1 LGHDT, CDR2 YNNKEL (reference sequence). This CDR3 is CASSDRQGYESPLHF. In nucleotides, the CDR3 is TGTGCCAGCAGCGATCGACAGGGTTACGAGTCACCCCTCCACTTT.

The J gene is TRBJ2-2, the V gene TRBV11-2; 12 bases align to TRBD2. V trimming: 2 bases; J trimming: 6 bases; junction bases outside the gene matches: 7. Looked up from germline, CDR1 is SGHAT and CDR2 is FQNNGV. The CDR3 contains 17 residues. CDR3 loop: CASSLLPSGRVAGELFF. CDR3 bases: TGTGCCAGCAGCTTACTGCCTAGCGGGAGGGTCGCCGGGGAGCTGTTTTTT.

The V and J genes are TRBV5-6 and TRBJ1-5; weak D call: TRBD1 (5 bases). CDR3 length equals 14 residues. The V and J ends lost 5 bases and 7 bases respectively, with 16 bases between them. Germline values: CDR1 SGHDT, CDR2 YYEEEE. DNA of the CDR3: TGTGCCAGCAGTCCCGGGCAGGGTTTCCAGCCCCAGCATTTT. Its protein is CASSPGQGFQPQHF.

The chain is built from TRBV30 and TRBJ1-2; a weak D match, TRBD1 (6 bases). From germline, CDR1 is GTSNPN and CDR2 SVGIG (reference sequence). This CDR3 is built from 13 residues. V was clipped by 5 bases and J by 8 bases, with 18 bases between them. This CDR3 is CAWGFRDNGGYTF. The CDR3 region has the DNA TGTGCCTGGGGTTTCCGGGACAATGGGGGCTACACCTTC.

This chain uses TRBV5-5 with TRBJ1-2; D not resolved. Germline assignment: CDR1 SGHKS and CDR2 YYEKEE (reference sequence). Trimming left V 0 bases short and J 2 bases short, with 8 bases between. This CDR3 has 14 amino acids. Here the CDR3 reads CASSLAAGNYGYTF. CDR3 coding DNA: TGTGCCAGCAGCTTGGCAGCAGGAAACTATGGCTACACCTTC.

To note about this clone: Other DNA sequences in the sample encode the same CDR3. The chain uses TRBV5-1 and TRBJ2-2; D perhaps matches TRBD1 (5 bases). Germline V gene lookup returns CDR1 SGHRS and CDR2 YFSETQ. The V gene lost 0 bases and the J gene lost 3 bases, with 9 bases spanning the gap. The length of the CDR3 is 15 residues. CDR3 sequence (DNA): TGCGCCAGCAGCTTGGGGCAGGGTGACACCGGGGAGCTGTTTTTT. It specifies CASSLGQGDTGELFF.

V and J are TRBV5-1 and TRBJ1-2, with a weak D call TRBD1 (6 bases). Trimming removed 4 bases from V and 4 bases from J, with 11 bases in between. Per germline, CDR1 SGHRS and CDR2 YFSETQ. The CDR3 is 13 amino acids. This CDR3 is CASSHRDPYGYTF. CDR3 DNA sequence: TGCGCCAGCAGCCACAGGGACCCCTATGGCTACACCTTC.

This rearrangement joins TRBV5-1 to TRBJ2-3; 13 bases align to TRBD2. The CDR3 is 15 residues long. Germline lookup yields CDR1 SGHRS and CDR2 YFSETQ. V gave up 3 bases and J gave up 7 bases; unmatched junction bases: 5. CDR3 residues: CASSWGLAGKNTQYF. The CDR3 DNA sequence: TGCGCCAGCAGCTGGGGACTAGCGGGGAAGAATACGCAGTATTTT.

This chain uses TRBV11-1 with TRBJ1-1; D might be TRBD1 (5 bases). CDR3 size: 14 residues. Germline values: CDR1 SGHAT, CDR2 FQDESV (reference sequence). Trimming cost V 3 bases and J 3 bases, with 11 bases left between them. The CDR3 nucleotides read TGTGCCAGCAGCTTCAGGGTACGAGACACTGAAGCTTTCTTT. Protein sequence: CASSFRVRDTEAFF.